The sequence of this TCR beta chain was determined in a study of cytomegalovirus exposure and HLA in healthy donors. This PCR relied on a set of 60 Vbeta primers and 13 Jbeta primers. Clones were read by immunoSEQ multiplex PCR, and TCRdb kept only the in-frame ones, dropping some. Of some 110,000 clones detected, 70% to 80% appear once; the ten largest clones hold roughly 12%. From germline, CDR1 is SGHDN and CDR2 FVKESK. The CDR3 runs to 15 residues. Trimming took off 4 bases at V and 3 bases at J, with 14 bases between the two ends. This TCR was sampled from a woman aged 45-65 years in good health and CMV-seropositive. The sequencing input was PBMCs. The J gene is TRBJ2-3, the V gene TRBV14, with D possibly TRBD2 on 5 matching bases. Here the CDR3 DNA reads TGTGCCAGCAGCCCCCGGCGGACTGTAACAGATACGCAGTATTTT. Encoded protein: CASSPRRTVTDTQYF.